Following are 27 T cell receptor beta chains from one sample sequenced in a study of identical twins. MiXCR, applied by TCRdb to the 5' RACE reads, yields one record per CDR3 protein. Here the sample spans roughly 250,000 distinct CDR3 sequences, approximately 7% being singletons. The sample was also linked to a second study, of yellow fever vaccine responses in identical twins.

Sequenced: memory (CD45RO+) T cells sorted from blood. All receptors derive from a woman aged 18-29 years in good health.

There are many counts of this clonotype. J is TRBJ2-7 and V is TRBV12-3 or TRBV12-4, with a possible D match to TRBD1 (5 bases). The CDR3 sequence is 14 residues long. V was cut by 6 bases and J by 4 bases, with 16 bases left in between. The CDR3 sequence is CASRRGRENYEQYF. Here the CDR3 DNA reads TGTGCCAGCAGAAGGGGCAGGGAAAATTACGAGCAGTACTTC.

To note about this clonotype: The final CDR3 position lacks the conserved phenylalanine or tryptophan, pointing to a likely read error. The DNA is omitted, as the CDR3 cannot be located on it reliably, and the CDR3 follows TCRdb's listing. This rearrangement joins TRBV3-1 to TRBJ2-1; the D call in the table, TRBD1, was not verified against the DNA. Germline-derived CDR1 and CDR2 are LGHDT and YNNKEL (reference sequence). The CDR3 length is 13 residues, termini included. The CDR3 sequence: CASSQEATPPILL.

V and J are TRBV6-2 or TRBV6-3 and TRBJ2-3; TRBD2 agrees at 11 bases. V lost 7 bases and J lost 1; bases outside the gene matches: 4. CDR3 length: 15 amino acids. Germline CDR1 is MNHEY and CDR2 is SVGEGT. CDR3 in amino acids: CASTPGLAGTDTQYF. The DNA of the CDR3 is TGTGCCAGCACCCCGGGACTAGCGGGCACAGATACGCAGTATTTT.

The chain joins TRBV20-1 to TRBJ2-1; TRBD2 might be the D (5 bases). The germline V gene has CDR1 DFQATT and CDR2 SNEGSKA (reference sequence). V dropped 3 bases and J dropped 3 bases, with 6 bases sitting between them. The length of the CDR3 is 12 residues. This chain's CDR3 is CSASGDYNEQFF. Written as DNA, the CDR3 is TGCAGTGCTAGCGGGGACTACAATGAGCAGTTCTTC.

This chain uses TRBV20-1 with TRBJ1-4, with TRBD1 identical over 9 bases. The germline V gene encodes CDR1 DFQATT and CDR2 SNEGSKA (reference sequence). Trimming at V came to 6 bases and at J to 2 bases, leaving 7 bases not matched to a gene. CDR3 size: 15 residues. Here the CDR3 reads CSAQTGGETNEKLFF. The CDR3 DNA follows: TGCAGTGCACAAACAGGGGGCGAGACTAATGAAAAACTGTTTTTT.

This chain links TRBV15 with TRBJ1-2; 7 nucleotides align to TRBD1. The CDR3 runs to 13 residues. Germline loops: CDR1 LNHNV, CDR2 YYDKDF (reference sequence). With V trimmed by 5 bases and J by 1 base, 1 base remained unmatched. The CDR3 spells CATSPGGNYGYTF. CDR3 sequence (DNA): TGTGCCACCAGCCCAGGGGGTAACTATGGCTACACCTTC.

The chain's CDR3 is CASSGPFGETQYF. CDR3 DNA: TGTGCCAGCTCGGGCCCATTCGGAGAGACCCAGTACTTC. The rearrangement joins TRBV7-9 to TRBJ2-5; D unresolved. V lost 8 bases to trimming and J lost 4 bases, with 14 bases between them. Germline CDR1 and CDR2: SEHNR and FQNEAQ (reference sequence). The CDR3 is 13 amino acids.

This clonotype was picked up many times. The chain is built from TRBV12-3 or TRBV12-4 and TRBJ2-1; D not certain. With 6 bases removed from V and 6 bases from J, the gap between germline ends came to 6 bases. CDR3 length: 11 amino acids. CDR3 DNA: TGTGCCAGCAGGATAGTCAATGAGCAGTTCTTC. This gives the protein CASRIVNEQFF.

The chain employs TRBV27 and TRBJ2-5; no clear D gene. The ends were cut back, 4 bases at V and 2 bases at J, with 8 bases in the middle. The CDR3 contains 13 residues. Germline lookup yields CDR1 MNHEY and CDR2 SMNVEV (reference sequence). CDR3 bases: TGTGCCAGCAGTTCTTATAAACAAGAGACCCAGTACTTC. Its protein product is CASSSYKQETQYF.

CDR3 coding DNA: TGCAGTGCTAGCGCGGGGAGGGCCGGTGAGCAGTTCTTC. It translates to CSASAGRAGEQFF. The V gene is TRBV20-1, the J gene TRBJ2-1; 7 bases are shared with TRBD2. CDR1 DFQATT and CDR2 SNEGSKA come from the germline V gene (reference sequence). The CDR3 sequence is 13 residues long. V dropped 3 bases and J dropped 9; count of bases not matched to a gene: 8.

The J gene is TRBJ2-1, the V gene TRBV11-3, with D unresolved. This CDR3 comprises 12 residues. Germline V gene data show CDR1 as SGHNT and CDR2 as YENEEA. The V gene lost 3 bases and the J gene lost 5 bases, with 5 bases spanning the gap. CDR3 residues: CASSFNHNEQFF. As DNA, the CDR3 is TGTGCCAGCAGCTTCAACCACAATGAGCAGTTCTTC.

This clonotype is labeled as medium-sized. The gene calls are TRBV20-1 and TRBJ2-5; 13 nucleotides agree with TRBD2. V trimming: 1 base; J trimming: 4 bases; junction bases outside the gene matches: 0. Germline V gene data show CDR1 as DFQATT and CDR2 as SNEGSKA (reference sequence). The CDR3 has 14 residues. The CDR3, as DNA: TGCAGTGCTAGAGGGACTAGCGGGAGAGAGACCCAGTACTTC. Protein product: CSARGTSGRETQYF.

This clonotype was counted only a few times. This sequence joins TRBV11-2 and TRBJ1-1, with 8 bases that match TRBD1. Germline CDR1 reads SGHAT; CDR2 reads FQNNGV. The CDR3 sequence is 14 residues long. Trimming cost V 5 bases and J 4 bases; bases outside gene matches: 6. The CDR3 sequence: CASSLNRGITEAFF. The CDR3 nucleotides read TGTGCCAGCAGCCTTAACAGGGGGATCACTGAAGCTTTCTTT.

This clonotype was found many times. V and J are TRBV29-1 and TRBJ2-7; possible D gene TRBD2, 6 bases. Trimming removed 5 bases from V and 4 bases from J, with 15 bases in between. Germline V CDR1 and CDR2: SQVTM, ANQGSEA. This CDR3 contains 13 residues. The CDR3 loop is CSVRGTGFYEQYF. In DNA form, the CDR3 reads TGCAGCGTTCGCGGGACTGGATTTTACGAGCAGTACTTC.

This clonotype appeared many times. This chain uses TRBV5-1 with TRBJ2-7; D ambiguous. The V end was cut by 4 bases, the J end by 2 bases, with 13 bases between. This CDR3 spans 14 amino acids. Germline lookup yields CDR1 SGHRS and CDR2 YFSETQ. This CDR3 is CASSLRTPTYEQYF. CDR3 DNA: TGCGCCAGCAGCCTACGCACACCTACCTACGAGCAGTACTTC. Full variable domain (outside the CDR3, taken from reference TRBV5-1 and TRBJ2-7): KAGVTQTPRYLIKTRGQQVTLSCSPISGHRSVSWYQQTPGQGLQFLFEYFSETQRNKGNFPGRFSGRQFSNSRSEMNVSTLELGDSALYLCASSLRTPTYEQYFGPGTRLTVT.

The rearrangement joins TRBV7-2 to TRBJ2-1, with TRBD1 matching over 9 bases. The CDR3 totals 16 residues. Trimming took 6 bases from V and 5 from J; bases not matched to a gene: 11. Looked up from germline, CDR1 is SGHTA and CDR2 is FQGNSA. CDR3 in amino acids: CASRPNGQGNNNEQFF. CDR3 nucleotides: TGTGCCAGCAGACCCAACGGACAGGGGAATAACAATGAGCAGTTCTTC.

CDR3 sequence reads: CSAPGLGAGELFF. In nucleotides, the CDR3 is TGCAGTGCTCCGGGACTAGGGGCCGGGGAGCTGTTTTTT. The rearrangement links TRBV20-1 to TRBJ2-2; 8 bases are shared with TRBD2. Germline CDR1 reads DFQATT; CDR2 reads SNEGSKA (reference sequence). V lost 5 bases and J lost 6; bases outside the gene matches: 5. CDR3 length equals 13 residues.

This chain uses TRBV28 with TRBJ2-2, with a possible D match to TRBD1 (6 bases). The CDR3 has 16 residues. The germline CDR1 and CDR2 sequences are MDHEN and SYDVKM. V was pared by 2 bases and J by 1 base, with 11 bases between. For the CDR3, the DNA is TGTGCCAGCAGTTTAGAAGGGACAATGAACACCGGGGAGCTGTTTTTT. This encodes CASSLEGTMNTGELFF.

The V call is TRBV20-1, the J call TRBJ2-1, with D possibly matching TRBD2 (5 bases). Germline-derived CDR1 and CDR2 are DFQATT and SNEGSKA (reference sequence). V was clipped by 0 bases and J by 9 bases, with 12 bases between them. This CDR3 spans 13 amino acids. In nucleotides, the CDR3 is TGCAGTGCTAGAGATCTTGCGGCGGGTGAGCAGTTCTTC. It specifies CSARDLAAGEQFF.

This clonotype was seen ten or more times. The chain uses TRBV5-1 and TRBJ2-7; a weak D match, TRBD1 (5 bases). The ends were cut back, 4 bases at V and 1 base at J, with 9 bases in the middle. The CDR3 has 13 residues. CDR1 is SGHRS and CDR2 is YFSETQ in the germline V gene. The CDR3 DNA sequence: TGCGCCAGCAGCACGACAGATTCCTACGAGCAGTACTTC. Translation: CASSTTDSYEQYF.

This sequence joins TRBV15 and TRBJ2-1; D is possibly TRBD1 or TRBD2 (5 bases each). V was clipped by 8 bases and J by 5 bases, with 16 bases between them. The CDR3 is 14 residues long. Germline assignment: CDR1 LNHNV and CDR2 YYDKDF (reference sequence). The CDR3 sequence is CATQRGDSHNEQFF. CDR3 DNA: TGTGCCACCCAAAGAGGGGATTCTCACAATGAGCAGTTCTTC.

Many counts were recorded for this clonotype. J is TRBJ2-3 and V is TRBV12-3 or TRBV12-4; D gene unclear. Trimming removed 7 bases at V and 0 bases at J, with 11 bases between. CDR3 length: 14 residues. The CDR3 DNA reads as TGTGCCAGCAATCTCGGAGCTAGCACAGATACGCAGTATTTT. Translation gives CASNLGASTDTQYF.

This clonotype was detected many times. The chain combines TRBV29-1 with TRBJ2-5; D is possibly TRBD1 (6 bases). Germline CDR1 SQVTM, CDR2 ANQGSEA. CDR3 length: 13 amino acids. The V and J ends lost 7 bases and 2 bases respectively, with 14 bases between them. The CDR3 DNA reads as TGCAGCGCGAGCTGGCAGGGGCAAGAGACCCAGTACTTC. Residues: CSASWQGQETQYF.

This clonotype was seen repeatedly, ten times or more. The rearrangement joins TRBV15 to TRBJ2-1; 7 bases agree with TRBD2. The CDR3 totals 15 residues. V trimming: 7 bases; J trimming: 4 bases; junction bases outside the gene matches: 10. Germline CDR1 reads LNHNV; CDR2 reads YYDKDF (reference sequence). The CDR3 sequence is CATTSDGLVYNEQFF. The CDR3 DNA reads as TGTGCCACCACTTCGGACGGACTAGTGTACAATGAGCAGTTCTTC.

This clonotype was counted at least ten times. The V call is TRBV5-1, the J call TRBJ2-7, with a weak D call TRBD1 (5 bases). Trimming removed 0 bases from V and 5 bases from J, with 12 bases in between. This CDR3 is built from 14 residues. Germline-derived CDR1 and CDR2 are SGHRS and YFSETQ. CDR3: CASSLGQGTNEQYF. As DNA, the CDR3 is TGCGCCAGCAGCTTGGGGCAGGGAACAAACGAGCAGTACTTC.

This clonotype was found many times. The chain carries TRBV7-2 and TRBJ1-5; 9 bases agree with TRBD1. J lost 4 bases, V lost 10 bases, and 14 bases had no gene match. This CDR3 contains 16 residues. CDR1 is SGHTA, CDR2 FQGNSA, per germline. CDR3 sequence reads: CATQAGTGRSNQPQHF. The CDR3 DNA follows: TGTGCCACCCAAGCCGGGACAGGGAGATCAAATCAGCCCCAGCATTTT.

CDR3 protein: CATSGRTSGSYNEQFF. CDR3 DNA: TGTGCCACCAGTGGCCGCACTAGCGGGAGTTACAATGAGCAGTTCTTC. The rearrangement joins TRBV24-1 to TRBJ2-1; 11 bases fit TRBD2. The CDR3 has 16 residues. V dropped 5 bases and J dropped 4; count of bases not matched to a gene: 6. The V gene's germline CDR1 is KGHDR and CDR2 SFDVKD.